Shown below are 9 T cell receptor beta chains from a single sample sequenced in a study of cytomegalovirus exposure and HLA in healthy donors (dated by TCRdb to 2015 to 2018). Libraries were made using the immunoSEQ multiplex PCR assay. The multiplex PCR relied on a mix of 60 forward primers for TCR Vbeta segments and 13 reverse primers for TCR Jbeta segments. Drawn from immuneACCESS, this table holds only the in-frame rearrangements with V and J called that TCRdb kept. Clones are partly lost; checked studies trace under half to an unresolved V gene and leave the rest unexplained. The sample yields 120,000 or so clones; 72% were counted once. 3.5% to 4.5% of the sample rests with the top ten. The specimen sequenced was PBMCs. The receptors derive from a man younger than 40 in good health and CMV-seronegative.

Remarks on this clone: One end of the junction is discordant with germline, which a read error may explain. V and J are TRBV7-7 and TRBJ2-5; 8 bases are shared with TRBD1. CDR3 length equals 15 residues. Germline CDR1 is SSHAT and CDR2 is FNYEAQ (reference sequence). The CDR3 loop reads CASSLQPGQGETQYF. In DNA form, the CDR3 reads TGTGCTAGCAGCCTCCAACCTGGACAGGGAGAGACCCAGTACTTC.

The CDR3 region has the DNA TGTGCCAGCAGCCGTAGTTCGAACACTGAAGCTTTCTTT. Its translation: CASSRSSNTEAFF. The chain joins TRBV6-5 to TRBJ1-1; the D is unclear. With 6 bases removed from V and 1 base from J, the gap between germline ends came to 9 bases. CDR3 length: 13 amino acids. Germline CDR1 is MNHEY and CDR2 is SVGAGI.

This chain links TRBV7-9 with TRBJ1-1; TRBD1 is a possible D gene (5 bases). The CDR3 has 16 residues. The V and J ends lost 5 bases and 1 base respectively, with 17 bases between them. Germline assignment: CDR1 SEHNR and CDR2 FQNEAQ (reference sequence). CDR3 sequence reads: CASSPFFGGSNTEAFF. Here the CDR3 DNA reads TGTGCCAGCAGCCCCTTTTTTGGGGGGTCGAACACTGAAGCTTTCTTT.

The chain recombines TRBV6-5 with TRBJ2-5; perhaps TRBD1 as D (5 bases). The CDR3 length is 15 residues. Looked up from germline, CDR1 is MNHEY and CDR2 is SVGAGI. The V end lost 0 bases, the J end lost 2 bases, and 10 bases lay between the germline ends. CDR3 sequence (DNA): TGTGCCAGCAGTTACTCGTACAGGTCACAAGAGACCCAGTACTTC. This codes for CASSYSYRSQETQYF.

In DNA form, the CDR3 reads TGTGCCAGCAGTTACTTCGGGGTTAATGAAAAACTGTTTTTT. Translated, it gives CASSYFGVNEKLFF. The chain combines TRBV6-5 with TRBJ1-4; D call uncertain. Germline lookup yields CDR1 MNHEY and CDR2 SVGAGI. Trimming removed 1 base at V and 4 bases at J, with 7 bases between. The CDR3 has 14 residues.

This CDR3 reads CASSSHTGTGAYEQYF. For the CDR3, the DNA is TGTGCCAGCAGCTCCCATACCGGGACAGGGGCCTACGAGCAGTACTTC. This chain connects TRBV5-4 to TRBJ2-7, with TRBD1 matching 10 bases. Germline CDR1 is SGHNT and CDR2 is YYREEE (reference sequence). The V segment lost 3 bases and the J segment 2 bases; nucleotides outside the gene matches: 8. The CDR3 extends over 16 amino acids.

This clone was found once. The chain combines TRBV6-5 with TRBJ2-5, with D tentatively TRBD2 (5 bases). Trimming stripped 3 bases from V and 1 base from J, with 9 bases between. Germline V gives CDR1 MNHEY, CDR2 SVGAGI. This CDR3 region has 14 residues. This CDR3 is CASSYGSLQETQYF. CDR3 coding DNA: TGTGCCAGCAGTTATGGGAGCCTCCAAGAGACCCAGTACTTC.

The chain links TRBV30 to TRBJ1-2; TRBD1 agrees at 8 bases. The V and J ends lost 1 base and 4 bases, in that order; junction bases with no gene match: 5. This CDR3 contains 14 residues. Germline-derived CDR1 and CDR2 are GTSNPN and SVGIG (reference sequence). In DNA form, the CDR3 reads TGTGCCTGGAGTGCAGGGGGCGCCGGCTATGGCTACACCTTC. It translates to CAWSAGGAGYGYTF.

This rearrangement joins TRBV7-3 to TRBJ2-5; TRBD2 matches at 8 bases. Trimming at V came to 4 bases and at J to 4 bases, leaving 8 bases not matched to a gene. This CDR3 has 15 amino acids. Per germline, CDR1 SGHTA and CDR2 FQGTGA. The CDR3 bases are TGTGCCAGCAGCTCCCTCGGGGGGGTTGGAGAGACCCAGTACTTC. Protein product: CASSSLGGVGETQYF.